This T cell receptor beta chain derives from a study of T cell repertoires in cytomegalovirus infection. MiXCR was run by TCRdb on the reads, yielding one entry per CDR3 protein. The sample yields about 310,000 distinct CDR3 sequences, roughly 17% seen once. After removal of 2 bases from V and 4 bases from J, the junction contained 6 bases not matched to a gene. CDR1 is MNHEY and CDR2 is SVGEGT in the germline V gene. The CDR3 has 15 residues. The sequenced sample was PBMCs. The clonotype originates from a human donor in good health (CMV status not recorded). Some clones in this sample may be carry-over from other donors' samples. V is TRBV6-2 or TRBV6-3 and J is TRBJ2-5, with 8 bases aligning to TRBD2. DNA of the CDR3: TGTGCCAGCAGTTACCTGTCCGGGGGGGTAGAGACCCAGTACTTC. It yields the protein CASSYLSGGVETQYF.